The sequence of this T cell receptor beta chain was determined in a study of shared clonotypes between healthy human individuals. Study at large: Serving as donors were a couple of women and three men, whose ages spanned 18 to 49.

Profiling relied on immunoSEQ multiplex PCR, and the TCRdb table lists in-frame clones only, not all of them. The top ten clones hold around 13% of a sample with 520,000 or so clones, 79% of them seen once. J lost 7 bases, V lost 2 bases, and 13 bases had no gene match. There are 18 residues in the CDR3. From germline, CDR1 is LNHDA and CDR2 SQIVND (reference sequence). The rearrangement uses TRBV19 and TRBJ2-1, with 11 nucleotides matching TRBD2. The specimen sequenced was PBMCs. The sequence was obtained from a woman in her thirties or forties in good health. Some clones in this sample may be carry-over from other donors' samples. CDR3 amino acids: CASSITGIAGGPKNEQFF. DNA for the CDR3: TGTGCCAGTAGTATAACAGGGATAGCGGGAGGGCCGAAGAATGAGCAGTTCTTC.